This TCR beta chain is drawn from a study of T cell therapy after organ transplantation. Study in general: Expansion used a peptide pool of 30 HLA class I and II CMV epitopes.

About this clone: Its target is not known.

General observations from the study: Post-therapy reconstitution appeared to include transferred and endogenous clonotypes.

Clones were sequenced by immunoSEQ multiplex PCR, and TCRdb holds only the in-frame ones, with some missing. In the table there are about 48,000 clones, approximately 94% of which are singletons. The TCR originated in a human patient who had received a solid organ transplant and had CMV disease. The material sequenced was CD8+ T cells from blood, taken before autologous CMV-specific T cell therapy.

CDR3 residues: CASRGAKNTEAFF. CDR3 nucleotide sequence: TGTGCCAGCAGGGGAGCCAAGAACACTGAAGCTTTCTTT. The chain uses TRBV11-2 and TRBJ1-1; the D is unclear. Germline CDR1 is SGHAT and CDR2 is FQNNGV. The CDR3 runs 13 residues. V lost 6 bases and J lost 1, with 9 bases in between.